Following are 24 T cell receptor beta chains from one sample sequenced in a study of radiotherapy plus CTLA-4 blockade in lung cancer (dated by TCRdb to the late 2010s). The library was obtained by the immunoSEQ multiplex PCR assay. TCRdb took this table from immuneACCESS and kept in-frame rearrangements with V and J called. Such tables lack part of the clones; where checked against another copy, unresolved V genes explain under half of the gap, and the rest is unexplained. The sample table holds around 82,000 clones, of which roughly four fifths were seen once. Approximately 0.73% of the sample is held by the ten biggest clonotypes. Material: peripheral blood, obtained from a patient treated with radiotherapy plus ipilimumab. Receptors were obtained from a human donor with non-small cell lung cancer who had stable disease on radiotherapy plus ipilimumab.

J is TRBJ1-2 and V is TRBV5-1; TRBD1 is a possible D gene (5 bases). CDR1 SGHRS and CDR2 YFSETQ come from the germline V gene. The CDR3 extends over 13 amino acids. Trimming took off 4 bases at V and 3 bases at J, with 10 bases between the two ends. In nucleotides, the CDR3 is TGCGCCAGCAGCCTCCCGACAGACTATGGCTACACCTTC. Amino acids: CASSLPTDYGYTF.

This chain connects TRBV6-1 to TRBJ1-5, with D possibly matching TRBD1 (5 bases). CDR3 size: 13 residues. CDR1 is MNHNS and CDR2 is SASEGT in the germline V gene. The V end was cut by 3 bases, the J end by 7 bases, with 10 bases between. The CDR3 nucleotides are TGTGCCAGCAGTGAGGCAGGGCGGCAGCCCCAGCATTTT. Protein sequence: CASSEAGRQPQHF.

This clone was picked up one time. The chain couples TRBV6-4 to TRBJ1-3; 12 bases line up with TRBD1. The CDR3 covers 13 residues. Germline V gene data show CDR1 as MRHNA and CDR2 as SNTAGT. The CDR3 sequence is CVRDRGLGNTIYF. CDR3 DNA: TGTGTCCGGGACAGGGGGCTTGGAAACACCATATATTTT.

V is TRBV5-1 and J is TRBJ1-1, with D uncertain. Germline V gene sequence: CDR1 SGHRS, CDR2 YFSETQ. Trimming shortened V by 6 bases and J by 4 bases, and 16 bases separated the two germline ends. CDR3 length: 14 amino acids. DNA for the CDR3: TGCGCCAGCACCGACTCCTTCTCCCCCACTGAAGCTTTCTTT. This translates into CASTDSFSPTEAFF.

Concerning this clone: Other nucleotide sequences in the sample specify the same CDR3. The chain joins TRBV5-1 to TRBJ2-7; possible D gene TRBD1, 7 bases. V gave up 0 bases and J gave up 7 bases, with 14 bases separating them. The CDR3 loop spans 14 amino acids. Germline CDR1 and CDR2: SGHRS and YFSETQ. For the CDR3, the DNA is TGCGCCAGCAGCTTGGGTCAGGGGGGAAGGGAGCAGTACTTC. The encoded protein is CASSLGQGGREQYF.

The chain uses TRBV29-1 and TRBJ2-2, with 8 bases fitting TRBD1. Germline V CDR1 and CDR2: SQVTM, ANQGSEA. J was trimmed by 0 bases and V by 4 bases; bases with no gene match: 4. The CDR3 extends over 15 amino acids. This CDR3 reads CSVVQGASNTGELFF. CDR3 coding DNA: TGCAGCGTTGTCCAGGGGGCCTCGAACACCGGGGAGCTGTTTTTT.

This sequence joins TRBV7-2 and TRBJ2-3, with 10 bases aligning to TRBD2. The junction had 9 bases not matched to a gene; V was cut back by 5 bases and J by 7 bases. The CDR3 runs to 15 residues. The germline CDR1 and CDR2 sequences are SGHTA and FQGNSA. CDR3 nucleotide sequence: TGTGCCAGCAGCCCCTTACTAGCGGGGCCGAATACGCAGTATTTT. It is translated as CASSPLLAGPNTQYF.

J is TRBJ2-7 and V is TRBV6-5, with D possibly matching TRBD2 (5 bases). V shed 0 bases and J shed 0 bases, with 9 bases lying between them. Germline CDR1 is MNHEY and CDR2 is SVGAGI. This CDR3 spans 15 amino acids. The CDR3 bases are TGTGCCAGCAGTTACTCTAGCGCCAACTCCTACGAGCAGTACTTC. It codes for CASSYSSANSYEQYF.

V and J are TRBV28 and TRBJ1-5; D is unclear. Germline CDR1 is MDHEN and CDR2 is SYDVKM. Trimming pared 6 bases from V and 0 bases from J, leaving 15 bases between. The CDR3 totals 16 residues. The CDR3 loop is CASRPPLLYSNQPQHF. The CDR3 coding sequence is TGTGCCAGCAGGCCTCCACTTCTTTATAGCAATCAGCCCCAGCATTTT. Looking up the rest from reference TRBV28 and TRBJ1-5 gives the full variable domain: DVKVTQSSRYLVKRTGEKVFLECVQDMDHENMFWYRQDPGLGLRLIYFSYDVKMKEKGDIPEGYSVSREKKERFSLILESASTNQTSMYLCASRPPLLYSNQPQHFGDGTRLSIL.

This chain uses TRBV5-6 with TRBJ2-3; D perhaps matches TRBD2 (6 bases). The germline CDR1 and CDR2 sequences are SGHDT and YYEEEE. This CDR3 is 16 amino acids long. The germline V and J ends were trimmed by 4 bases and 6 bases, with 21 bases remaining between them. CDR3 bases: TGTGCCAGCAGCCTTACACGGGAGCTCGTCGGGGATACGCAGTATTTT. Protein sequence: CASSLTRELVGDTQYF.

The V gene is TRBV5-1, the J gene TRBJ2-5; D is unclear. This CDR3 contains 13 residues. Trimming shortened V by 7 bases and J by 1 base, and 11 bases separated the two germline ends. CDR1 is SGHRS and CDR2 is YFSETQ in the germline V gene. CDR3 DNA sequence: TGCGCCAGCGGGGTTAAAGGCCAAGAGACCCAGTACTTC. Translation gives CASGVKGQETQYF.

As to this clone: Other DNA sequences in the sample encode the same CDR3. V usage is TRBV11-3 and J usage is TRBJ2-7, with D unclear. Germline assignment: CDR1 SGHNT and CDR2 YENEEA. V lost 2 bases and J 0 bases, leaving 8 bases between the germline ends. The CDR3 loop spans 14 amino acids. CDR3 in amino acids: CASSLHPFSYEQYF. The CDR3 DNA is TGTGCCAGCAGCTTACACCCGTTCTCCTACGAGCAGTACTTC.

The chain recombines TRBV7-8 with TRBJ1-1; 7 nucleotides agree with TRBD1. V trimming: 5 bases; J trimming: 3 bases; junction bases outside the gene matches: 15. In germline, CDR1 is SGHVS, CDR2 FQNEAQ. The CDR3 has 17 amino acids. The CDR3 DNA sequence: TGTGCCAGCAGCGGGAAACAGGACAGGAATTGGGACACTGAAGCTTTCTTT. Residues: CASSGKQDRNWDTEAFF. The full variable domain, its missing parts supplied by reference TRBV7-8 and TRBJ1-1, is GAGVSQSPRYKVAKRGQDVALRCDPISGHVSLFWYQQALGQGPEFLTYFQNEAQLDKSGLPSDRFFAERPEGSVSTLKIQRTQQEDSAVYLCASSGKQDRNWDTEAFFGQGTRLTVV.

V usage is TRBV28 and J usage is TRBJ1-6, with TRBD1 as a possible D gene (5 bases). CDR1 and CDR2 (germline): MDHEN, SYDVKM. Trimming took off 6 bases at V and 7 bases at J, with 19 bases between the two ends. The CDR3 length is 16 residues. The CDR3 nucleotides are TGTGCCAGCAGCGCCGGAGGGATAAGGGACAATTCACCCCTCCACTTT. Amino acid sequence: CASSAGGIRDNSPLHF.

A few counts support this clone. The chain employs TRBV28 and TRBJ2-3; D unresolved. Germline lookup yields CDR1 MDHEN and CDR2 SYDVKM. V lost 4 bases and J lost 2, with 19 bases in between. This CDR3 comprises 17 residues. CDR3 sequence reads: CASSSNSPRPVTDTQYF. For the CDR3, the DNA is TGTGCCAGCAGTTCAAATTCCCCGAGGCCAGTCACAGATACGCAGTATTTT.

This clone came up a few times. J is TRBJ2-7 and V is TRBV7-3; 11 positions agree with TRBD2. The germline CDR1 and CDR2 sequences are SGHTA and FQGTGA. Germline trimming cut 5 bases from V and 3 bases from J; bases unmatched to any gene: 3. The CDR3 sequence is 14 residues long. CDR3 sequence (DNA): TGTGCCAGCAGCCCGGGGACTAGCGGCTACGAGCAGTACTTC. This encodes CASSPGTSGYEQYF.

In its sample, this clone was seen a few times. V usage is TRBV27 and J usage is TRBJ1-2, with D perhaps matching TRBD1 (5 bases). Germline values: CDR1 MNHEY, CDR2 SMNVEV (reference sequence). The CDR3 is 15 residues long. V lost 1 base and J lost 2, with 11 bases in between. The CDR3 loop is CASSLYGGVNYGYTF. As DNA, the CDR3 is TGTGCCAGCAGTTTATACGGAGGGGTGAACTATGGCTACACCTTC.

The chain employs TRBV6-5 and TRBJ2-1; D is unresolved. The CDR3 loop spans 11 amino acids. The germline V gene has CDR1 MNHEY and CDR2 SVGAGI. Trimming removed 6 bases at V and 7 bases at J, with 7 bases between. CDR3 loop: CASRVGNEQFF. The CDR3 bases are TGTGCCAGCAGGGTAGGGAATGAGCAGTTCTTC.

Only a few counts were recorded for this clone. The rearrangement uses TRBV16 and TRBJ1-3, with unresolved D. CDR1 KGHSY and CDR2 FQNENV come from the germline V gene. The germline V and J ends were trimmed by 0 bases and 0 bases, with 9 bases remaining between them. CDR3 length equals 16 residues. CDR3 loop: CASSQSSSFSGNTIYF. The CDR3 DNA follows: TGTGCCAGCAGCCAATCGTCCTCTTTCTCTGGAAACACCATATATTTT.

The chain recombines TRBV5-4 with TRBJ2-2; 11 bases map to TRBD2. Germline CDR1 and CDR2: SGHNT and YYREEE (reference sequence). With V trimmed by 3 bases and J by 6 bases, 7 bases remained unmatched. The CDR3 length is 16 residues. The CDR3 nucleotides read TGTGCCAGCAGCTCTGGACTAGCGGGCGGGCCCGGGGAGCTGTTTTTT. Its translation is CASSSGLAGGPGELFF.

J is TRBJ2-1 and V is TRBV5-5, with a weak D call TRBD2 (5 bases). Germline CDR1 and CDR2: SGHKS and YYEKEE (reference sequence). Trimming took 4 bases from V and 3 from J, leaving 11 bases between them. The CDR3 contains 14 residues. The CDR3 loop reads CASSRADLYNEQFF. The CDR3 nucleotides are TGTGCCAGCAGCAGAGCGGATCTCTACAATGAGCAGTTCTTC.

This rearrangement joins TRBV29-1 to TRBJ2-7; D unresolved. The CDR3 has 11 residues. V lost 4 bases and J 4 bases, leaving 8 bases between the germline ends. From germline, CDR1 is SQVTM and CDR2 ANQGSEA. This CDR3 reads CSVAALYEQYF. The DNA of the CDR3 is TGCAGCGTTGCAGCGCTGTACGAGCAGTACTTC.

V and J are TRBV14 and TRBJ2-5; TRBD2 might be the D (6 bases). The CDR3 loop spans 15 amino acids. Germline values: CDR1 SGHDN, CDR2 FVKESK. V was cut by 0 bases and J by 0 bases, with 8 bases left in between. The CDR3 loop reads CASSQDRDYQETQYF. As DNA, the CDR3 is TGTGCCAGCAGCCAAGATCGGGACTACCAAGAGACCCAGTACTTC.

This chain connects TRBV9 to TRBJ2-3, with a weak D call TRBD2 (5 bases). The ends were cut back, 0 bases at V and 0 bases at J, with 8 bases in the middle. CDR3 size: 15 residues. Germline V gene sequence: CDR1 SGDLS, CDR2 YYNGEE. Here the CDR3 DNA reads TGTGCCAGCAGCGTAGTCCCGGGGAGCACAGATACGCAGTATTTT. This codes for CASSVVPGSTDTQYF.